This passage covers 16 T cell receptor beta chains from one sample sequenced in a study of early T cells in non-severe SARS-CoV-2 infection. TCRdb redid the calling of the 5' RACE reads with MiXCR, one entry per CDR3 protein. The sample yields tens of thousands of distinct CDR3 sequences, 5% to 6.5% seen once. Sequenced material: whole blood. These receptors originate from an adult who was a healthcare worker with PCR-confirmed SARS-CoV-2 infection or an uninfected control (not recorded which).

The sample holds many counts of this clonotype. The chain combines TRBV16 with TRBJ1-3, with 9 bases that match TRBD1. The CDR3 runs to 14 residues. Losses at the gene ends were 4 bases for V and 2 bases for J; bases not matched to a gene: 0. Per germline, CDR1 KGHSY and CDR2 FQNENV. CDR3 sequence reads: CASSRTGAGNTIYF. The CDR3 DNA is TGTGCCAGCAGCCGGACAGGGGCTGGAAACACCATATATTTT.

This clonotype was recorded many times. The CDR3 loop reads CASSVQGSDTDTQYF. CDR3 nucleotides: TGTGCCAGCAGCGTACAGGGGTCTGACACAGATACGCAGTATTTT. V is TRBV7-3 and J is TRBJ2-3; 7 bases match TRBD1. J gave up 2 bases and V 5 bases, and 7 bases lay outside the gene matches. This CDR3 region has 15 residues. Looked up from germline, CDR1 is SGHTA and CDR2 is FQGTGA.

This clonotype was counted ten times or more. The chain joins TRBV20-1 to TRBJ1-3, with D uncertain. Trimming shortened V by 3 bases and J by 0 bases, and 6 bases separated the two germline ends. There are 13 residues in the CDR3. The germline CDR1 and CDR2 sequences are DFQATT and SNEGSKA (reference sequence). CDR3 DNA sequence: TGCAGTGCTAGGGACGGCTCTGGAAACACCATATATTTT. Its translation: CSARDGSGNTIYF.

This clonotype was counted ten times or more. J is TRBJ2-5 and V is TRBV6-6, with D perhaps given as TRBD1 or TRBD2 (5 bases each). V was clipped by 7 bases and J by 3 bases, with 18 bases between them. Germline lookup yields CDR1 MNHNY and CDR2 SVGAGI (reference sequence). The CDR3 extends over 15 amino acids. The CDR3 region has the DNA TGTGCCAGCAACCTACGGACGGGACCGAAAGAGACCCAGTACTTC. Translated, it gives CASNLRTGPKETQYF.

This clonotype appeared many times. This chain connects TRBV2 to TRBJ1-2; a weak D match, TRBD1 (5 bases). With 5 bases removed from V and 8 bases from J, the gap between germline ends came to 15 bases. This CDR3 region has 13 residues. Germline V lookup: CDR1 SNHLY, CDR2 FYNNEI. The CDR3 sequence: CASSYDQGWGYTF. CDR3 bases: TGTGCCAGCAGTTACGATCAGGGCTGGGGCTACACCTTC.

This clonotype was detected ten times or more. This chain joins TRBV27 and TRBJ1-1; D may be TRBD1 (5 bases). The CDR3 is 15 residues long. Germline V lookup: CDR1 MNHEY, CDR2 SMNVEV (reference sequence). V was shortened by 6 bases and J by 4 bases, with 18 bases between the two germline ends. CDR3 sequence reads: CASSRGDSGGTEAFF. The CDR3 DNA sequence: TGTGCCAGCAGCCGGGGGGACTCCGGGGGCACTGAAGCTTTCTTT.

This clonotype occurred many times. The chain uses TRBV12-3 or TRBV12-4 and TRBJ2-1; 7 bases are shared with TRBD1. With V trimmed by 5 bases and J by 5 bases, 12 bases remained unmatched. The CDR3 has 16 residues. CDR3 sequence reads: CASSSGTAFFHNEQFF. In DNA form, the CDR3 reads TGTGCCAGCAGTAGTGGGACAGCGTTCTTCCACAATGAGCAGTTCTTC.

This clonotype was seen at least ten times. This chain joins TRBV29-1 and TRBJ2-3, with D possibly being TRBD1 (5 bases). The germline V and J ends were trimmed by 4 bases and 6 bases, with 14 bases remaining between them. The V gene's germline CDR1 is SQVTM and CDR2 ANQGSEA. The CDR3 consists of 13 residues. The CDR3 spells CSVAVGRYDTQYF. In DNA, the CDR3 is TGCAGCGTTGCTGTGGGGCGCTACGATACGCAGTATTTT.

This clonotype showed up just a few times. The rearrangement joins TRBV19 to TRBJ2-7; D is possibly TRBD1 or TRBD2 (5 bases each). The germline V and J ends were trimmed by 3 bases and 6 bases, with 9 bases remaining between them. Germline assignment: CDR1 LNHDA and CDR2 SQIVND (reference sequence). CDR3 length equals 12 residues. DNA for the CDR3: TGTGCCAGTAGTATCTTGAGGGGCGAGCAGTACTTC. It encodes CASSILRGEQYF. The whole variable domain, filled in from reference TRBV19 and TRBJ2-7, reads DGGITQSPKYLFRKEGQNVTLSCEQNLNHDAMYWYRQDPGQGLRLIYYSQIVNDFQKGDIAEGYSVSREKKESFPLTVTSAQKNPTAFYLCASSILRGEQYFGPGTRLTVT.

A few counts support this clonotype. V usage is TRBV6-2 or TRBV6-3 and J usage is TRBJ2-3; 7 nucleotides agree with TRBD2. This CDR3 has 13 residues. Germline V CDR1 and CDR2: MNHEY, SVGEGT. After removal of 9 bases from V and 2 bases from J, the junction contained 5 bases not matched to a gene. The CDR3 bases are TGTGCCAGTCAGCGGGACGCCACAGATACGCAGTATTTT. Translated: CASQRDATDTQYF.

This clonotype ranks as medium-sized. This sequence joins TRBV9 and TRBJ2-3, with TRBD2 matching 8 bases. CDR3 length: 13 amino acids. V gave up 6 bases and J gave up 8 bases; unmatched junction bases: 8. Germline V gene sequence: CDR1 SGDLS, CDR2 YYNGEE. The CDR3 nucleotides are TGTGCCAGCATAGGAGCGGGAGAGACTACGCAGTATTTT. Encoded protein: CASIGAGETTQYF. Combining the CDR3 with reference TRBV9 and TRBJ2-3 gives the whole variable domain DSGVTQTPKHLITATGQRVTLRCSPRSGDLSVYWYQQSLDQGLQFLIQYYNGEERAKGNILERFSAQQFPDLHSELNLSSLELGDSALYFCASIGAGETTQYFGPGTRLTVL.

This clonotype was picked up many times. This chain links TRBV20-1 with TRBJ1-2; D possibly corresponds to TRBD1 (6 bases). Germline CDR1 DFQATT, CDR2 SNEGSKA (reference sequence). The CDR3 loop spans 15 amino acids. V gave up 0 bases and J gave up 4 bases, with 15 bases separating them. CDR3 in DNA: TGCAGTGCTAGAGATCAGGGAGGGGGAGCCTATGGCTACACCTTC. Translating gives CSARDQGGGAYGYTF.

This clonotype was seen ten or more times. The V and J genes are TRBV7-6 and TRBJ2-7; 7 positions agree with TRBD2. CDR3 size: 16 residues. Trimming cost V 0 bases and J 5 bases; bases outside gene matches: 10. Germline-derived CDR1 and CDR2 are SGHVS and FNYEAQ. CDR3 loop: CASSLARTSGVDEQYF. CDR3 bases: TGTGCCAGCAGCTTAGCCAGGACTAGTGGGGTGGACGAGCAGTACTTC. Variable domain in full (rest from reference TRBV7-6 and TRBJ2-7): GAGVSQSPRYKVTKRGQDVALRCDPISGHVSLYWYRQALGQGPEFLTYFNYEAQQDKSGLPNDRFSAERPEGSISTLTIQRTEQRDSAMYRCASSLARTSGVDEQYFGPGTRLTVT.

This clonotype showed up many times. This rearrangement joins TRBV5-1 to TRBJ2-3; perhaps TRBD2 as D (6 bases). V was shortened by 0 bases and J by 6 bases, with 17 bases between the two germline ends. Germline CDR1 reads SGHRS; CDR2 reads YFSETQ. CDR3 length equals 16 residues. The CDR3 loop reads CASSLVVAALSDTQYF. The DNA for the CDR3 is TGCGCCAGCAGCTTGGTGGTAGCGGCTCTATCTGATACGCAGTATTTT.

This clonotype ranks as medium-sized (0.01 to 0.1%). The chain employs TRBV5-6 and TRBJ2-1; D ambiguous. The CDR3 sequence is 12 residues long. V lost 3 bases, J lost 5 bases, and 6 bases lay in between. CDR1 and CDR2 (germline): SGHDT, YYEEEE. The CDR3 spells CASSSWNNEQFF. As DNA, the CDR3 is TGTGCCAGCAGCTCCTGGAACAATGAGCAGTTCTTC.

This clonotype was seen a handful of times. The chain's CDR3 is CATNGDVYTDTQYF. CDR3 coding DNA: TGTGCCACCAATGGGGACGTCTACACAGATACGCAGTATTTT. The rearrangement links TRBV25-1 to TRBJ2-3; D possibly uses TRBD1 or TRBD2 (5 bases each). CDR1 is MGHDK, CDR2 SYGVNS, per germline. CDR3 size: 14 residues. V was shortened by 10 bases and J by 2 bases, with 16 bases between the two germline ends. The full variable domain, rest sourced from reference TRBV25-1 and TRBJ2-3, is EADIYQTPRYLVIGTGKKITLECSQTMGHDKMYWYQQDPGMELHLIHYSYGVNSTEKGDLSSESTVSRIRTEHFPLTLESARPSHTSQYLCATNGDVYTDTQYFGPGTRLTVL.